This T cell receptor beta chain was sequenced for a study of T cell responses to AZD1222 COVID-19 vaccine. Study-level points and caveats: Repertoire sampling happened only post peak T cell response. Spike as a whole was targeted by vaccine-associated CD4 TCRs, dominant at 160-218 and 743-854. Most donors were white British, females outnumbered males, and clonal diversity was possibly underestimated.

Profiled with immunoSEQ multiplex PCR; TCRdb holds only in-frame clones, not every one. This repertoire shows more than 150,000 clones, roughly 94% found once; its top ten account for around 1.5%. Germline loops: CDR1 LNHDA, CDR2 SQIVND (reference sequence). Germline trimming cut 3 bases from V and 5 bases from J; bases unmatched to any gene: 3. This CDR3 is 15 amino acids long. On this clone: No antigen is known for it.

Sequenced material: peripheral blood, taken 28 days after the second AZD1222 dose. This TCR was recovered from an adult who received the AZD1222 COVID-19 vaccine. The chain recombines TRBV19 with TRBJ1-6; 8 bases fit TRBD1. CDR3 protein: CASSIQTGDNSPLHF. The CDR3 region has the DNA TGTGCCAGTAGTATCCAGACAGGGGATAATTCACCCCTCCACTTT. The entire variable domain, with the rest obtained from reference TRBV19 and TRBJ1-6, is as follows: DGGITQSPKYLFRKEGQNVTLSCEQNLNHDAMYWYRQDPGQGLRLIYYSQIVNDFQKGDIAEGYSVSREKKESFPLTVTSAQKNPTAFYLCASSIQTGDNSPLHFGNGTRLTVT.